This T cell receptor beta chain stems from a study of cytomegalovirus exposure and HLA in healthy donors. Findings of the study overall: Later on, an analysis tied about 17,000 TCR beta sequences to HLA alleles at 0.05 false discovery rate.

As regards this clone: The target antigen is unknown.

PCR employed 60 Vbeta and 13 Jbeta primers. TCRdb's copy holds only in-frame clones and misses some; the assay was immunoSEQ multiplex PCR. In the table there are 150,000 or so clones, approximately 84% of which are singletons. CDR1 and CDR2 (germline): ENHRY, SYGVKD. This CDR3 has 13 residues. Trimming at V came to 10 bases and at J to 8 bases, leaving 10 bases not matched to a gene. The sequence derives from a man aged 25-45 years in good health and CMV-seropositive. The genes are TRBV10-3 and TRBJ2-1; 8 positions match TRBD2. Material: PBMCs. CDR3 nucleotide sequence: TGTGCCAAGAGTAGCGGGATGGAGGATGAGCAGTTCTTC. Its translation is CAKSSGMEDEQFF.